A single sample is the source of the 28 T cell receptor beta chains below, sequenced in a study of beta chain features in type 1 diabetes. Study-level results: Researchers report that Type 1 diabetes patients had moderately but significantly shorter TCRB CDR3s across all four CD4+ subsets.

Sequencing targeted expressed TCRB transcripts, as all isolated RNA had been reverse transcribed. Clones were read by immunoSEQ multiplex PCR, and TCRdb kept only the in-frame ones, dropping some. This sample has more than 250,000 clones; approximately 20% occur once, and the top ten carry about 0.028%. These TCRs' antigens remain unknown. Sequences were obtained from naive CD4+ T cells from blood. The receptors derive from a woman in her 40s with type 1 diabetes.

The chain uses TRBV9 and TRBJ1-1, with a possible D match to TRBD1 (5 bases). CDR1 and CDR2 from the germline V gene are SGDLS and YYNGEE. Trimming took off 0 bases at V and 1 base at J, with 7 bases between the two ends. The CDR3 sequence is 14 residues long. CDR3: CASSVGQPNTEAFF. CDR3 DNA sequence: TGTGCCAGCAGCGTAGGACAGCCGAACACTGAAGCTTTCTTT.

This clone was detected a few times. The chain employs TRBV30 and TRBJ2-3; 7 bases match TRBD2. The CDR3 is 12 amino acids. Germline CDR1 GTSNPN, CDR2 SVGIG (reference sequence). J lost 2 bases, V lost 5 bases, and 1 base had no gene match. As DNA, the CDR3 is TGTGCCTGGGGGGGGGACACAGATACGCAGTATTTT. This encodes CAWGGDTDTQYF. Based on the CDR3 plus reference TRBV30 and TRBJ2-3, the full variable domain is SQTIHQWPATLVQPVGSPLSLECTVEGTSNPNLYWYRQAAGRGLQLLFYSVGIGQISSEVPQNLSASRPQDRQFILSSKKLLLSDSGFYLCAWGGDTDTQYFGPGTRLTVL.

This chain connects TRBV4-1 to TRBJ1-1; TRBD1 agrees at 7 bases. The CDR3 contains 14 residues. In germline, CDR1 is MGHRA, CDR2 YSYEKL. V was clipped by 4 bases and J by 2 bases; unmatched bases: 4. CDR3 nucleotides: TGCGCCAGCAGCCCGGACAGGATAAACACTGAAGCTTTCTTT. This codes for CASSPDRINTEAFF.

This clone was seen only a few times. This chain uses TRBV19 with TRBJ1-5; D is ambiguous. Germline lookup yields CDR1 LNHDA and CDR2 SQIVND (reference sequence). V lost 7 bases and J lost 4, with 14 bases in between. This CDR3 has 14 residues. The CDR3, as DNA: TGTGCCAGTACCCCAAGCCCGGGGAATCAGCCCCAGCATTTT. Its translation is CASTPSPGNQPQHF.

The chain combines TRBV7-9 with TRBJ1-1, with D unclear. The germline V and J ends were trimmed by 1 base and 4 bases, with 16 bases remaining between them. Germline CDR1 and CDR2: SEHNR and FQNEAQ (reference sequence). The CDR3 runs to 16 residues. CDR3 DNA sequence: TGTGCCAGCAGCTTAGAAATGGCGGGAATCGGCACTGAAGCTTTCTTT. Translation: CASSLEMAGIGTEAFF.

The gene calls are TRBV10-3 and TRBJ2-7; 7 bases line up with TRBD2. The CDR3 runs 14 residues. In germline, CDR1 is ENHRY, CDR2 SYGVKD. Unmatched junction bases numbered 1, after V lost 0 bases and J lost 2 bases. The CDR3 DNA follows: TGTGCCATCAGTGAGTCGCGGGGGACCTACGAGCAGTACTTC. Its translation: CAISESRGTYEQYF.

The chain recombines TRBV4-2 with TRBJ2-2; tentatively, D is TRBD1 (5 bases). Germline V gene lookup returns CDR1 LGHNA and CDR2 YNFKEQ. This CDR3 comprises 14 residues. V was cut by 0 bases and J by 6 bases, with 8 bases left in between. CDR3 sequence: CASSQDPGSGELFF. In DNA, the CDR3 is TGTGCCAGCAGCCAAGACCCAGGGTCCGGGGAGCTGTTTTTT.

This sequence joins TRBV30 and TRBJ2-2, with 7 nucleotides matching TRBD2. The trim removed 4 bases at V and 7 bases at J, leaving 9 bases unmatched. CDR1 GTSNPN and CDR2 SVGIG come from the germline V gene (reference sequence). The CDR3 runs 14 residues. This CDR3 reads CAWTQLATDGELFF. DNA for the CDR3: TGTGCCTGGACCCAACTAGCGACGGACGGGGAGCTGTTTTTT.

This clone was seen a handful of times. The CDR3 sequence is CASSPGGLAGYTGELFF. The DNA for the CDR3 is TGTGCCAGCAGCCCCGGGGGGCTAGCGGGTTACACCGGGGAGCTGTTTTTT. This chain uses TRBV7-2 with TRBJ2-2; TRBD2 aligns across 8 bases. Germline CDR1 and CDR2: SGHTA and FQGNSA. This CDR3 spans 17 amino acids. V was clipped by 5 bases and J by 3 bases; unmatched bases: 11. Filled out from reference TRBV7-2 and TRBJ2-2, the complete variable domain reads GAGVSQSPSNKVTEKGKDVELRCDPISGHTALYWYRQSLGQGLEFLIYFQGNSAPDKSGLPSDRFSAERTGGSVSTLTIQRTQQEDSAVYLCASSPGGLAGYTGELFFGEGSRLTVL.

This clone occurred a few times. CDR3 loop: CAWSVQPAGGSDTGELFF. The CDR3 DNA reads TGTGCCTGGAGTGTACAGCCAGCGGGAGGATCGGACACCGGGGAGCTGTTTTTT. This chain connects TRBV30 to TRBJ2-2; 9 positions agree with TRBD2. Trimming at V came to 0 bases and at J to 3 bases, leaving 11 bases not matched to a gene. The germline V gene has CDR1 GTSNPN and CDR2 SVGIG (reference sequence). The CDR3 is made up of 18 amino acids.

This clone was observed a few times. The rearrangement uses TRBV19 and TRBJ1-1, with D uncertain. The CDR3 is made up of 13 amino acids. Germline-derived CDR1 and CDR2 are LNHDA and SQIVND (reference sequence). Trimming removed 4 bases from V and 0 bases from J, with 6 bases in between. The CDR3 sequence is CASSRSVNTEAFF. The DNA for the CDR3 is TGTGCCAGTAGTAGATCGGTGAACACTGAAGCTTTCTTT.

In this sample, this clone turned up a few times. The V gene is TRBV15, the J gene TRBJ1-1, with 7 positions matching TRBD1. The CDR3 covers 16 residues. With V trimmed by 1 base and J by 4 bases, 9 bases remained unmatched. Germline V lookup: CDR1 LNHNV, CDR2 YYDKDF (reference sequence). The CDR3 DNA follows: TGTGCCACCAGCAGAGCCCCTGAACAGGGGCTCACTGAAGCTTTCTTT. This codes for CATSRAPEQGLTEAFF.

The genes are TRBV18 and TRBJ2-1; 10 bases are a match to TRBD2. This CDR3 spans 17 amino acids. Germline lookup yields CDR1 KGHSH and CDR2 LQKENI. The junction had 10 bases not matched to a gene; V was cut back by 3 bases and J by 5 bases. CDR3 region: CASSPTLAGNLDNEQFF. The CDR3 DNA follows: TGTGCCAGCTCACCGACACTAGCGGGAAACCTAGACAATGAGCAGTTCTTC.

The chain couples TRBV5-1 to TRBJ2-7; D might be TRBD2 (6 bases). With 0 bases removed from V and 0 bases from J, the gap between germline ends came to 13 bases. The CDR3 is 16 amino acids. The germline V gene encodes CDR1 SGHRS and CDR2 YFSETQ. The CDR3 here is CASSLAVGGFSYEQYF. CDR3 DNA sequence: TGCGCCAGCAGCTTGGCCGTGGGAGGCTTCTCCTACGAGCAGTACTTC.

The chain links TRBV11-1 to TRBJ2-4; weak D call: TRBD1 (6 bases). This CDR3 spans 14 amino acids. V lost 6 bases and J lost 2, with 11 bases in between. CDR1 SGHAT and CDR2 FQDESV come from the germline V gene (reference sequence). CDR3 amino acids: CASRKTGPKNIQYF. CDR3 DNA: TGTGCCAGCAGAAAGACAGGACCCAAAAACATTCAGTACTTC. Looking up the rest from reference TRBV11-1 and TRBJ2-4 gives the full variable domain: EAEVAQSPRYKITEKSQAVAFWCDPISGHATLYWYRQILGQGPELLVQFQDESVVDDSQLPKDRFSAERLKGVDSTLKIQPAELGDSAMYLCASRKTGPKNIQYFGAGTRLSVL.

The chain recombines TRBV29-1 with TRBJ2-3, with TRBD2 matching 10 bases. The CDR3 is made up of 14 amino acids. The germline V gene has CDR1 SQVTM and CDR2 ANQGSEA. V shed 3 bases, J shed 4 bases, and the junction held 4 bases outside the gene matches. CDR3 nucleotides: TGCAGCGTTGAGAGCGGGGGGGCTTCAGATACGCAGTATTTT. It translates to CSVESGGASDTQYF.

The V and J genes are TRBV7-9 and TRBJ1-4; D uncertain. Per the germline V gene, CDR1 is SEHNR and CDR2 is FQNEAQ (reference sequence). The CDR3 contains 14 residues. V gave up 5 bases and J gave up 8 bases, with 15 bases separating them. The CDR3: CASSAGGRLEKLFF. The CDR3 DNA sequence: TGTGCCAGCAGCGCCGGCGGAAGGTTGGAAAAACTGTTTTTT.

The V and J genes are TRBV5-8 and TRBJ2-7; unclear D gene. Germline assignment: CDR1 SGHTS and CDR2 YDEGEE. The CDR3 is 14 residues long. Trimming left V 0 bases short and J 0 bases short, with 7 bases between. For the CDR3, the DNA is TGTGCCAGCAGCTTGGTACAGAGCTCCTACGAGCAGTACTTC. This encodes CASSLVQSSYEQYF.

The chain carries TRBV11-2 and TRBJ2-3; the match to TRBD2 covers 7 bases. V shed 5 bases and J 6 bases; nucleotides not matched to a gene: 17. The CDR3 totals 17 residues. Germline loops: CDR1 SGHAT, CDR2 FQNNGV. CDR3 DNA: TGTGCCAGCAGCCGATTGGGCAGCGGGACCCTGAGGGATACGCAGTATTTT. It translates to CASSRLGSGTLRDTQYF.

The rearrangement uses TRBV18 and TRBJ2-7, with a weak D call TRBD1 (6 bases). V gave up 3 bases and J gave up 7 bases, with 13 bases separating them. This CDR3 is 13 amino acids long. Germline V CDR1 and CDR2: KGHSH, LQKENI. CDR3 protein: CASSPQNREEQYF. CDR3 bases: TGTGCCAGCTCACCCCAAAACAGGGAAGAGCAGTACTTC. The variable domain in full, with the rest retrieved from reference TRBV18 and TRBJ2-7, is NAGVMQNPRHLVRRRGQEARLRCSPMKGHSHVYWYRQLPEEGLKFMVYLQKENIIDESGMPKERFSAEFPKEGPSILRIQQVVRGDSAAYFCASSPQNREEQYFGPGTRLTVT.

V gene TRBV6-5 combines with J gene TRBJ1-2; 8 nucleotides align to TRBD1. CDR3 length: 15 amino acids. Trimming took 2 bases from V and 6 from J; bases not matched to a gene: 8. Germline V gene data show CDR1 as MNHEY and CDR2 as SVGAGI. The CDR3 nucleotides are TGTGCCAGCAGTTACACCGGACAGGGAGATAATGGCTACACCTTC. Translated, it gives CASSYTGQGDNGYTF.

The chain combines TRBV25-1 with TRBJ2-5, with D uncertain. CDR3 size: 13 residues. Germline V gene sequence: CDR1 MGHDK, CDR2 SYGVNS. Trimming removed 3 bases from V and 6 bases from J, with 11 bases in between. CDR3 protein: CASSESRVQTQYF. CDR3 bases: TGTGCCAGCAGTGAGTCCCGGGTCCAGACCCAGTACTTC. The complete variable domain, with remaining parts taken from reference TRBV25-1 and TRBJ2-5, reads EADIYQTPRYLVIGTGKKITLECSQTMGHDKMYWYQQDPGMELHLIHYSYGVNSTEKGDLSSESTVSRIRTEHFPLTLESARPSHTSQYLCASSESRVQTQYFGPGTRLLVL.

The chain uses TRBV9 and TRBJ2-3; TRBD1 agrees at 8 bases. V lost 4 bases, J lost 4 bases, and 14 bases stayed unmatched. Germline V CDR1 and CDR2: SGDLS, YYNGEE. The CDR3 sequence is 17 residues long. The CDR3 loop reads CASSPLPGQGGPDTQYF. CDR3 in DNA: TGTGCCAGCAGCCCCCTGCCCGGACAGGGCGGGCCAGATACGCAGTATTTT.

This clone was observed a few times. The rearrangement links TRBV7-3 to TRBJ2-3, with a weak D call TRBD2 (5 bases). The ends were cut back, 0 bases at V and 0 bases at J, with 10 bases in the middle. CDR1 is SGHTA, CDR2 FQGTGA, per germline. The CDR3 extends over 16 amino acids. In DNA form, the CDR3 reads TGTGCCAGCAGCTTAACTAGCGACCCCAGCACAGATACGCAGTATTTT. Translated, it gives CASSLTSDPSTDTQYF.

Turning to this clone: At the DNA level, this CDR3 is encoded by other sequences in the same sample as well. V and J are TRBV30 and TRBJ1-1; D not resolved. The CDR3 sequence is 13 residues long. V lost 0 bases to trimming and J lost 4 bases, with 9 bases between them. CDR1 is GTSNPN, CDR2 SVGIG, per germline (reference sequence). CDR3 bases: TGTGCCTGGAGTGTAACGGGAAGCACTGAAGCTTTCTTT. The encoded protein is CAWSVTGSTEAFF.

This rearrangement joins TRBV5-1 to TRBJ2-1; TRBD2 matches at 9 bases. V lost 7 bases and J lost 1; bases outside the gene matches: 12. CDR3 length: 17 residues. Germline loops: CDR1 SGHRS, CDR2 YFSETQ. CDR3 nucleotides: TGCGCCAGCGGGCCCCTGGGCGGGAGGGGATCCTACAATGAGCAGTTCTTC. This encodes CASGPLGGRGSYNEQFF.

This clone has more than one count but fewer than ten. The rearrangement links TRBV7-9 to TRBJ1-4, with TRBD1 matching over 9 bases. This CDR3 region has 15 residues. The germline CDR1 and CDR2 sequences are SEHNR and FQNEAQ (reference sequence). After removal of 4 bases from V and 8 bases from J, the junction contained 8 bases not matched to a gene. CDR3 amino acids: CASSSYRGRGEKLFF. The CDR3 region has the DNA TGTGCCAGCAGCTCCTACAGGGGGCGCGGGGAAAAACTGTTTTTT.

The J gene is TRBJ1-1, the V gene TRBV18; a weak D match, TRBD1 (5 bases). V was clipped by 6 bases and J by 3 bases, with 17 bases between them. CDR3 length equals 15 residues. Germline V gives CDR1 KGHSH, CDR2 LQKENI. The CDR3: CASSFPNRIHTEAFF. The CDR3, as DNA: TGTGCCAGCTCCTTCCCTAACAGGATCCACACTGAAGCTTTCTTT.